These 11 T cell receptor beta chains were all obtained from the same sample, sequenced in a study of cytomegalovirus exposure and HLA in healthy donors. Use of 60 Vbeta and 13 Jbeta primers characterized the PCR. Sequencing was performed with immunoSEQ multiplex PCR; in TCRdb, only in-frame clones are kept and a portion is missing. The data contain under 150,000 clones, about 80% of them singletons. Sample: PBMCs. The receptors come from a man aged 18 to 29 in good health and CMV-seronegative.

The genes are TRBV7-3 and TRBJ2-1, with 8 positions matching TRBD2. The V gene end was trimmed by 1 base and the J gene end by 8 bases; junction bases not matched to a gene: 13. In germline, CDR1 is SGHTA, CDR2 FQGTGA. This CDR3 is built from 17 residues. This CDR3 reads CASSLNPLSGNLYEQFF. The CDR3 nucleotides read TGTGCCAGCAGCTTAAACCCCCTTAGCGGGAATCTCTATGAGCAGTTCTTC.

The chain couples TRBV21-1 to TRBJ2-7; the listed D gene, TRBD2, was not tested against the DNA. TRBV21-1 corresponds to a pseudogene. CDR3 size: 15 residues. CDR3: CASSPVRLDAYEQYF. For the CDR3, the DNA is TGTGCCAGCAGTCCCGTTCGGCTAGATGCCTACGAGCAGTACTTC.

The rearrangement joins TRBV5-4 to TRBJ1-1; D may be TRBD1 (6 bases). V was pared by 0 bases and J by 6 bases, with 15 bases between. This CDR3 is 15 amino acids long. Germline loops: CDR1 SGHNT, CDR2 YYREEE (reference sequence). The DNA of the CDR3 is TGTGCCAGCAGCTTGGCGTCAGGGGAAGGCCCTGAAGCTTTCTTT. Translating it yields CASSLASGEGPEAFF.

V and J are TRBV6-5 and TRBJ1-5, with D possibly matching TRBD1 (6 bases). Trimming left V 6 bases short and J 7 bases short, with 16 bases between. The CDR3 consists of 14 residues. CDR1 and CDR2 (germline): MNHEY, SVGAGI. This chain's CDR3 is CASRTGGGGQPQHF. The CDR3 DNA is TGTGCCAGCAGAACGGGGGGGGGCGGGCAGCCCCAGCATTTT.

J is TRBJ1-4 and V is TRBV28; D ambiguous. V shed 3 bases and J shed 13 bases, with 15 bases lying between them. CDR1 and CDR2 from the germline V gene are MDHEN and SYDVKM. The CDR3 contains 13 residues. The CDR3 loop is CASSFPFGRRLFF. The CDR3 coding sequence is TGTGCCAGCAGTTTTCCATTCGGCAGGCGACTGTTTTTT.

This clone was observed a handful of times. CDR3 amino acids: CASSPSGNYNEQFF. The CDR3 DNA reads as TGTGCCAGCAGCCCCTCCGGGAACTACAATGAGCAGTTCTTC. The chain joins TRBV7-3 to TRBJ2-1, with a tentative D call TRBD2 (5 bases). Trimming removed 5 bases at V and 3 bases at J, with 11 bases between. Germline CDR1 and CDR2: SGHTA and FQGTGA. The CDR3 is 14 residues long.

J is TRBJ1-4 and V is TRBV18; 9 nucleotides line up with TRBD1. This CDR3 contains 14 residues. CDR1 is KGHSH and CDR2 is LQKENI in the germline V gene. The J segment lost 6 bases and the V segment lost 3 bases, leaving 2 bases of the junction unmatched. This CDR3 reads CASSPGQGDEKLFF. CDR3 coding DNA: TGTGCCAGCTCACCGGGACAGGGAGATGAAAAACTGTTTTTT.

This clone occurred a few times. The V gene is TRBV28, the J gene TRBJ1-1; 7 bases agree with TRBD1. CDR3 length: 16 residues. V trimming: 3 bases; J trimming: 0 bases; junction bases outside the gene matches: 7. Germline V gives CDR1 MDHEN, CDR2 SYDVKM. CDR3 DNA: TGTGCCAGCAGTTTGACTCGGACAGGTGTGAACACTGAAGCTTTCTTT. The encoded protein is CASSLTRTGVNTEAFF. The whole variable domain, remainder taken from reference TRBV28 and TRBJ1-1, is DVKVTQSSRYLVKRTGEKVFLECVQDMDHENMFWYRQDPGLGLRLIYFSYDVKMKEKGDIPEGYSVSREKKERFSLILESASTNQTSMYLCASSLTRTGVNTEAFFGQGTRLTVV.

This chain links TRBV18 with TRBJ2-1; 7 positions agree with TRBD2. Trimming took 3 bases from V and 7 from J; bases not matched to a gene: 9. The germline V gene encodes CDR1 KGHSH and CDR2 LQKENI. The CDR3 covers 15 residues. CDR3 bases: TGTGCCAGCTCACCCCCCGATGGGGGGGTGAATGAGCAGTTCTTC. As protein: CASSPPDGGVNEQFF. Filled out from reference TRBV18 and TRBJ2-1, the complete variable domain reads NAGVMQNPRHLVRRRGQEARLRCSPMKGHSHVYWYRQLPEEGLKFMVYLQKENIIDESGMPKERFSAEFPKEGPSILRIQQVVRGDSAAYFCASSPPDGGVNEQFFGPGTRLTVL.

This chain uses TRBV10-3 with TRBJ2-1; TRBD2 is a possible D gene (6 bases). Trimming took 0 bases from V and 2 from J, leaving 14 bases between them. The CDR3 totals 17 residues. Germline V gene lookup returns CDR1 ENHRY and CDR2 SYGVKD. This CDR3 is CAISESTGGGAYNEQFF. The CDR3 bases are TGTGCCATCAGTGAGTCGACTGGCGGAGGGGCCTACAATGAGCAGTTCTTC.

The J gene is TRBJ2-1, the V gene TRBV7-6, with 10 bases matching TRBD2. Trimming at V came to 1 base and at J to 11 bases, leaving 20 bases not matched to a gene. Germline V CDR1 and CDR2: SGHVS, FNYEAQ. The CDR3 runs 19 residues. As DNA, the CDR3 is TGTGCCAGCAGCTTAGTATCCAAGGGAGCGGGAGGGTCGCCAAAGAAGCAGTTCTTC. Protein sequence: CASSLVSKGAGGSPKKQFF.